This T cell receptor beta chain stems from a study of radiotherapy plus CTLA-4 blockade in lung cancer. Looking at the study overall: Of all patients, around 20% responded objectively and roughly 31% showed disease control.

Trimming took 3 bases from V and 3 from J, leaving 17 bases between them. The CDR3 runs 16 residues. CDR1 is SEHNR and CDR2 is FQNEAQ in the germline V gene (reference sequence). This clone was observed a few times. Its target is unknown. Overall study findings and caveats: Radiotherapy with ipilimumab was followed by blood expansion of tumor-derived clones. The best predictor of response was reported to be early blood T cell clone dynamics, with interferon-beta.

Sequencing used immunoSEQ multiplex PCR; TCRdb keeps in-frame clones, though not all of them. Among 47,000 or so clones listed, more than 75% were seen once. Focal radiation plus CTLA-4 blockade with ipilimumab was administered to patients who had chemo-refractory metastatic non-small-cell lung cancer. The V and J genes are TRBV7-9 and TRBJ1-1, with D maybe TRBD1 (5 bases). The sequences come from peripheral blood, collected from a patient treated with radiotherapy plus ipilimumab. The clonotype originates from a human donor with non-small cell lung cancer whose response to radiotherapy plus ipilimumab could not be evaluated. CDR3 residues: CASSFKGKRGDTEAFF. The CDR3 DNA is TGTGCCAGCAGCTTCAAGGGGAAAAGAGGTGACACTGAAGCTTTCTTT.